The T cell receptor beta chain described here comes from a study of T-cell reconstitution after alpha-beta-depleted transplantation in children. Study outcomes and limitations: Most T-cell counts and diversity one year after the transplant came from T cells that were newly produced.

This clonotype was seen only a few times. Antigen: not known. This sample's TCRbeta library carried unique molecular identifier barcodes. One entry per CDR3 protein, called by TCRdb with MiXCR from the PCR reads. The sample shows hundreds of thousands of distinct CDR3 sequences, more than 20% of them seen only once. The germline gives CDR1 MRHNA, CDR2 SNTAGT. This CDR3 contains 13 residues. V dropped 3 bases and J dropped 1 base, with 5 bases sitting between them. The J gene is TRBJ2-3, the V gene TRBV6-4, with no clear D. Material: PBMCs, mostly from graft donor cells, obtained 360 days after TCRalphabeta/CD19-depleted stem cell transplant. The TCR was taken from a boy under three years old who had a stem cell transplant for acute myeloid leukemia, so the T cells may come from the graft donor. The DNA for the CDR3 is TGTGCCAGCAGTGATGGGGGCACAGATACGCAGTATTTT. Residues: CASSDGGTDTQYF.